The clone carrying this TCR beta chain was found many times. Sequence at one end of the junction differs from germline and may be a read error. The entry originates in a study of neurological immune-mediated disorders. TCRdb passed the 5' RACE reads through MiXCR, listing each CDR3 protein once. The data hold about 59,000 distinct CDR3 sequences, with 12% observed a single time. Germline values: CDR1 SGHKS, CDR2 YYEKEE (reference sequence). The CDR3 runs to 15 residues. The sequence came from a woman between 55 and 75 years old with HTLV-1-associated myelopathy (HAM/TSP). The chain couples TRBV5-5 to TRBJ2-2; the match to TRBD2 covers 8 bases. The sequencing sample was made of PBMCs. CDR3: CASSLVGLDTGELFF. CDR3 in DNA: TGTGCCAGCAGCTTGGTGGGACTAGACACAGGGGAGCTGTTTTTT.